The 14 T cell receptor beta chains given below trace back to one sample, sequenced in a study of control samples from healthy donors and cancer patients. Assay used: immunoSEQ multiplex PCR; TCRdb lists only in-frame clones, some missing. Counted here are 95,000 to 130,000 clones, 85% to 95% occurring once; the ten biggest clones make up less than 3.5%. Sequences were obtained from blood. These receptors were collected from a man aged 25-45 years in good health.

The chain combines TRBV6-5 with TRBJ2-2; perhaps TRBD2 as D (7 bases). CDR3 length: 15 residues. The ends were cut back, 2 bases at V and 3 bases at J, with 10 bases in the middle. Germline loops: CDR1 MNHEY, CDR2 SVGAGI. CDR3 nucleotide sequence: TGTGCCAGCAGTTACAGGGGGGGCTACACCGGGGAGCTGTTTTTT. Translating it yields CASSYRGGYTGELFF.

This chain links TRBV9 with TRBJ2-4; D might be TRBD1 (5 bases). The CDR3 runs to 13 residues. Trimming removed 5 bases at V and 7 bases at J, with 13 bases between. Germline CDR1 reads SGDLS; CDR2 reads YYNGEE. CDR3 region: CASSTSNRNIQYF. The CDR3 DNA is TGTGCCAGCAGTACCAGTAACAGGAACATTCAGTACTTC.

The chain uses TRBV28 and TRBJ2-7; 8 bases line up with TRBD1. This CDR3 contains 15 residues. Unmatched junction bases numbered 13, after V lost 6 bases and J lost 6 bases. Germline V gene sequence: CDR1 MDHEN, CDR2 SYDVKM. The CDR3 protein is CASSLLRDRPREQYF. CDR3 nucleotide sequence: TGTGCCAGCAGCCTTCTCCGGGACAGGCCCCGCGAGCAGTACTTC.

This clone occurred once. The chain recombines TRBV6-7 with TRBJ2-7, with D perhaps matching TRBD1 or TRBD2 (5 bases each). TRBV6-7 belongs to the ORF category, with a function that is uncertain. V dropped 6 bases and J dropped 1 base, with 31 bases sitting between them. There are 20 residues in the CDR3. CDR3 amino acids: CASSLIIPSCGGNWSYEQYV. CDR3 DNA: TGTGCCAGCAGCCTCATCATCCCCAGCTGTGGGGGAAATTGGTCCTACGAGCAGTACGTC.

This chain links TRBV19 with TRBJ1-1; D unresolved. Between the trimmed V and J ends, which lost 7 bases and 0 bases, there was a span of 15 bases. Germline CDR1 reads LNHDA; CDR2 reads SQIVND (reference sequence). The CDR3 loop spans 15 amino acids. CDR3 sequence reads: CASKGGRNMNTEAFF. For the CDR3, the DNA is TGTGCCAGTAAGGGAGGGCGAAACATGAACACTGAAGCTTTCTTT.

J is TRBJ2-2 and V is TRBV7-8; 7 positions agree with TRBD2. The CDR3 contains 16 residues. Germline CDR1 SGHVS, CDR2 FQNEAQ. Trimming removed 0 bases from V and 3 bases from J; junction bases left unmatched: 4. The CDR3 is CASSLALAGDTGELFF. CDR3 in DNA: TGTGCCAGCAGCTTAGCGTTGGCGGGGGACACCGGGGAGCTGTTTTTT.

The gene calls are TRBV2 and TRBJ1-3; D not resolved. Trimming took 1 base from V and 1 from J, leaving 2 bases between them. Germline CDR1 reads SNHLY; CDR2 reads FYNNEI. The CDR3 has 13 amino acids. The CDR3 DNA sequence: TGTGCCAGCAGTGAAGAATCTGGAAACACCATATATTTT. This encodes CASSEESGNTIYF.

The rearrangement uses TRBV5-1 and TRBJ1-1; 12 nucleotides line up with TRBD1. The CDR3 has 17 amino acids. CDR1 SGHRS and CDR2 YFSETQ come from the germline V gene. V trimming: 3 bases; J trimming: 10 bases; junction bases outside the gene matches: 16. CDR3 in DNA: TGCGCCAGCAGCTCTGACAGGGACAGGGGGCTGTCGGGAGGAGCTTTCTTT. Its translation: CASSSDRDRGLSGGAFF.

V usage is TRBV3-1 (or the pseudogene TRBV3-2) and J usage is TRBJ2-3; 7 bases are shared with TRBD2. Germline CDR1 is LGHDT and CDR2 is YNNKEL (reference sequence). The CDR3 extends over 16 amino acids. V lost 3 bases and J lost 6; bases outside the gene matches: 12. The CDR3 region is CASSHLSGDVTDTQYF. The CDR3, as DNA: TGTGCCAGCAGCCATCTCAGCGGGGACGTCACGGATACGCAGTATTTT.

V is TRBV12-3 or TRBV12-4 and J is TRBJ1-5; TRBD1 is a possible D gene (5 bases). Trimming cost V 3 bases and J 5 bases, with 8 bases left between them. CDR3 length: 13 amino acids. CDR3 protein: CASSFPGDQPQHF. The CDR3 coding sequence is TGTGCCAGCAGTTTTCCGGGGGATCAGCCCCAGCATTTT.

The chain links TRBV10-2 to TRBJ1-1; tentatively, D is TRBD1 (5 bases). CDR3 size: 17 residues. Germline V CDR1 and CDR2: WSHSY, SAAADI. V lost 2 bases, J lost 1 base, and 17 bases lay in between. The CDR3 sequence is CASSEPPPGLGNTEAFF. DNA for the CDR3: TGCGCCAGCAGTGAGCCTCCCCCAGGGTTGGGGAACACTGAAGCTTTCTTT.

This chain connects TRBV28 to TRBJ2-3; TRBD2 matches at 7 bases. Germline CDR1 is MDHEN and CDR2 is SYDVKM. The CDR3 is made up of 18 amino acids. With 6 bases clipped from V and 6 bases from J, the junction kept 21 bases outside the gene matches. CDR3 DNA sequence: TGTGCCAGCAGAGGCCCCCTCGCTCGGCGGGGGTCTTCGGATACGCAGTATTTT. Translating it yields CASRGPLARRGSSDTQYF.

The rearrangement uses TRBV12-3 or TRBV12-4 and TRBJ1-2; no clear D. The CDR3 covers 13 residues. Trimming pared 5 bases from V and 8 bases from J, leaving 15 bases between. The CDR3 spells CASSPNQVGGYTF. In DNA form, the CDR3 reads TGTGCCAGCAGTCCCAATCAAGTTGGAGGCTACACCTTC.

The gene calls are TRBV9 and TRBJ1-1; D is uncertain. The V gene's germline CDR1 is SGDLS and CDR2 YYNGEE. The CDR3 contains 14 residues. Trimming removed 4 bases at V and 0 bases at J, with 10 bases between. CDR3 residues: CASSSHPLNTEAFF. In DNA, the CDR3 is TGTGCCAGCAGCTCACATCCCCTGAACACTGAAGCTTTCTTT.